This T cell receptor (beta chain) was sequenced during a study of cytomegalovirus exposure and HLA in healthy donors. CDR1 is SNHLY and CDR2 is FYNNEI in the germline V gene. The CDR3 has 15 residues. Whole-study results and caveats: In terms of immune exposure information, only CMV serostatus was available. Follow-up analysis later connected one missense variant in DCLRE1C with trimming of TCR beta V- and J-genes. Analyses of presence/absence relied on an assumption of roughly uniform sequencing depth across donors.

Comments on this clone: Its specificity is not known. At one of its ends the junction is not consistent with the germline gene, which may arise from a read error.

Researchers ran the PCR with 60 Vbeta and 13 Jbeta primers. The method was immunoSEQ multiplex PCR; TCRdb's version includes in-frame clones alone and lacks a portion of them. The sample has some 120,000 clones; roughly four fifths are singletons. The source is a woman between 40 and 50 years old in good health and CMV-seronegative. The sample comprised PBMCs. The chain couples TRBV2 to TRBJ2-4; TRBD1 aligns across 7 bases. The CDR3 sequence: CASSWDSIAKNSQYF. The CDR3, as DNA: TGTGCCAGCAGTTGGGACAGTATAGCCAAAAACAGTCAGTACTTC.